The 23 T cell receptor beta chains in this list originate from one sample, sequenced in a study of blood T cell repertoires in COVID-19. Clones were sequenced by immunoSEQ multiplex PCR, and TCRdb holds only the in-frame ones, with some missing. The sample lists some 70,000 clones; 88% were seen once. The sequenced sample consisted of peripheral blood. These receptors all stem from a human donor in a cohort sampled during active COVID-19.

This clone was seen only a few times. The gene calls are TRBV7-8 and TRBJ1-4, with a possible D match to TRBD1 (6 bases). Germline assignment: CDR1 SGHVS and CDR2 FQNEAQ. V was cut by 7 bases and J by 3 bases, with 21 bases left in between. The CDR3 runs to 17 residues. CDR3 coding DNA: TGTGCCAGCACCCTTACGCGAATTACAGGGTCTAATGAAAAACTGTTTTTT. Protein: CASTLTRITGSNEKLFF.

The V and J genes are TRBV6-2 or TRBV6-3 and TRBJ1-1, with TRBD1 as a possible D gene (6 bases). V lost 2 bases, J lost 11 bases, and 18 bases lay in between. There are 14 residues in the CDR3. Germline values: CDR1 MNHEY, CDR2 SVGEGT. The chain's CDR3 is CASSYDVGAGSAFF. The CDR3 DNA follows: TGTGCCAGCAGTTACGATGTGGGGGCAGGATCGGCTTTCTTT.

The chain recombines TRBV4-1 with TRBJ1-5; no firm D call. The CDR3 length is 13 residues. Germline CDR1 MGHRA, CDR2 YSYEKL. V lost 5 bases and J 4 bases, leaving 9 bases between the germline ends. The CDR3 protein is CASSSPGNQPQHF. The CDR3 region has the DNA TGCGCCAGCAGCTCCCCAGGTAATCAGCCCCAGCATTTT.

The chain joins TRBV19 to TRBJ2-2, with 7 positions matching TRBD2. The CDR3 runs 13 residues. Per the germline V gene, CDR1 is LNHDA and CDR2 is SQIVND (reference sequence). Unmatched junction bases numbered 12, after V lost 6 bases and J lost 14 bases. The CDR3 region is CASRTLSMGLLFF. CDR3 in DNA: TGTGCCAGTAGGACCTTATCCATGGGACTACTGTTTTTT. Complete variable domain (other parts from reference TRBV19 and TRBJ2-2): DGGITQSPKYLFRKEGQNVTLSCEQNLNHDAMYWYRQDPGQGLRLIYYSQIVNDFQKGDIAEGYSVSREKKESFPLTVTSAQKNPTAFYLCASRTLSMGLLFFGEGSRLTVL.

The rearrangement links TRBV5-6 to TRBJ2-2; D gene uncertain. The CDR3 is made up of 16 amino acids. The ends were cut back, 1 base at V and 1 base at J, with 11 bases in the middle. Germline assignment: CDR1 SGHDT and CDR2 YYEEEE. The CDR3 coding sequence is TGTGCCAGCAGCTTGTTCAGGCAGGAGAACACCGGGGAGCTGTTTTTT. Protein sequence: CASSLFRQENTGELFF. The whole variable domain, filled in from reference TRBV5-6 and TRBJ2-2, reads DAGVTQSPTHLIKTRGQQVTLRCSPKSGHDTVSWYQQALGQGPQFIFQYYEEEERQRGNFPDRFSGHQFPNYSSELNVNALLLGDSALYLCASSLFRQENTGELFFGEGSRLTVL.

The chain employs TRBV28 and TRBJ1-1; possible D gene TRBD1, 6 bases. The germline gives CDR1 MDHEN, CDR2 SYDVKM. The CDR3 has 14 residues. Trimming left V 6 bases short and J 1 base short, with 12 bases between. This CDR3 reads CASRDRFRNTEAFF. The CDR3 DNA sequence: TGTGCCAGCAGGGACAGATTTCGGAACACTGAAGCTTTCTTT.

The chain couples TRBV13 to TRBJ1-2; TRBD1 matches 12 bases. The germline V gene has CDR1 PRHDT and CDR2 FYEKMQ (reference sequence). The V and J ends lost 5 bases and 4 bases, in that order; junction bases with no gene match: 5. The CDR3 has 15 residues. Here the CDR3 reads CASSARDRGLYGYTF. The CDR3 bases are TGTGCCAGCAGCGCAAGGGACAGGGGGCTCTATGGCTACACCTTC.

The chain carries TRBV18 and TRBJ2-1; no firm D call. CDR3 length equals 14 residues. The V gene's germline CDR1 is KGHSH and CDR2 LQKENI. V shed 2 bases and J shed 5 bases, with 10 bases lying between them. CDR3 protein: CASSPNSLDNEQFF. The CDR3 DNA is TGTGCCAGCTCACCAAATAGCCTAGACAATGAGCAGTTCTTC.

The CDR3 region is CASSLVRPGGAGNTIYF. The CDR3, as DNA: TGTGCCAGCAGCTTAGTGCGGCCCGGGGGTGCTGGAAACACCATATATTTT. The chain is built from TRBV7-2 and TRBJ1-3, with a weak D call TRBD1 (5 bases). CDR3 length equals 17 residues. V was shortened by 1 base and J by 2 bases, with 15 bases between the two germline ends. CDR1 is SGHTA, CDR2 FQGNSA, per germline.

The table lists this clone with a count of one. The rearrangement links TRBV11-2 to TRBJ1-4; possibly TRBD1 for D (6 bases). Germline V gene sequence: CDR1 SGHAT, CDR2 FQNNGV. Trimming took 0 bases from V and 10 from J, leaving 12 bases between them. This CDR3 has 14 amino acids. The CDR3 sequence: CASSLEATGGKLFF. In nucleotides, the CDR3 is TGTGCCAGCAGCTTAGAAGCGACAGGAGGAAAACTGTTTTTT.

This chain links TRBV5-4 with TRBJ2-3; tentative D call: TRBD2 (5 bases). The CDR3 is made up of 16 amino acids. V dropped 4 bases and J dropped 6 bases, with 21 bases sitting between them. Germline V gives CDR1 SGHNT, CDR2 YYREEE (reference sequence). The CDR3, as DNA: TGTGCCAGCAGCAGAGGGTCGGGGAACCAGGTCGATACGCAGTATTTT. Translation gives CASSRGSGNQVDTQYF.

This clone was seen only a few times. The rearrangement uses TRBV30 and TRBJ2-4; D not certain. Trimming took 0 bases from V and 0 from J, leaving 6 bases between them. The CDR3 totals 14 residues. Germline loops: CDR1 GTSNPN, CDR2 SVGIG (reference sequence). The CDR3 coding sequence is TGTGCCTGGAGTGTGTTACTAGCCAAAAACATTCAGTACTTC. Protein: CAWSVLLAKNIQYF.

This rearrangement joins TRBV6-5 to TRBJ1-1; D may be TRBD1 (6 bases). CDR1 and CDR2 from the germline V gene are MNHEY and SVGAGI. The CDR3 totals 15 residues. Trimming removed 10 bases from V and 4 bases from J, with 22 bases in between. The CDR3 nucleotides are TGTGCCACCATATCAGGGGTCACCTACGGCACTGAAGCTTTCTTT. Translating it yields CATISGVTYGTEAFF.

The genes are TRBV6-2 or TRBV6-3 and TRBJ2-7, with TRBD1 matching over 8 bases. The V and J ends lost 4 bases and 5 bases, in that order; junction bases with no gene match: 7. The CDR3 length is 14 residues. Germline assignment: CDR1 MNHEY and CDR2 SVGEGT. The CDR3, as DNA: TGTGCCAGCAGTTCGCGGACAGGGCTGGACGAGCAGTACTTC. Translated: CASSSRTGLDEQYF.

V is TRBV30 and J is TRBJ1-6, with D unresolved. V lost 0 bases to trimming and J lost 11 bases, with 23 bases between them. CDR1 and CDR2 from the germline V gene are GTSNPN and SVGIG (reference sequence). The CDR3 is 17 amino acids. The DNA for the CDR3 is TGTGCCTGGAGTGTAATGGGAGGTGCGGTTAGGGTTGCACCCCTCCACTTT. This codes for CAWSVMGGAVRVAPLHF.

The chain has TRBV28 and TRBJ2-5; TRBD2 matches at 12 bases. Trimming took 3 bases from V and 5 from J; bases not matched to a gene: 7. CDR1 MDHEN and CDR2 SYDVKM come from the germline V gene. CDR3 length equals 16 residues. CDR3 DNA sequence: TGTGCCAGCAGTTTGTACTCTAGCGGGAGGGGGGAGACCCAGTACTTC. It is translated as CASSLYSSGRGETQYF.

V usage is TRBV6-1 and J usage is TRBJ1-4, with D hard to call. Deletions cut 2 bases from V and 0 bases from J, with 7 bases between. CDR3 length: 15 amino acids. Germline CDR1 is MNHNS and CDR2 is SASEGT. The CDR3 region has the DNA TGTGCCAGCAGTGAAAACAGATCAACTAATGAAAAACTGTTTTTT. This translates into CASSENRSTNEKLFF.

The chain combines TRBV18 with TRBJ2-1, with D tentatively TRBD2 (5 bases). The length of the CDR3 is 16 residues. With 3 bases removed from V and 1 base from J, the gap between germline ends came to 13 bases. Germline CDR1 and CDR2: KGHSH and LQKENI. CDR3 DNA: TGTGCCAGCTCACCTAAGGGAAGCGGATCCTACAATGAGCAGTTCTTC. Protein product: CASSPKGSGSYNEQFF.

This chain uses TRBV3-1 (or the pseudogene TRBV3-2) with TRBJ1-2; tentatively, D is TRBD1 (5 bases). CDR1 and CDR2 (germline): LGHDT, YNNKEL (reference sequence). Trimming shortened V by 3 bases and J by 4 bases, and 18 bases separated the two germline ends. The CDR3 runs to 16 residues. The CDR3 DNA follows: TGTGCCAGCAGCCATGTAGCTGGGAGGGGCGGCTATGGCTACACCTTC. Translated: CASSHVAGRGGYGYTF.

A remark on this clone: One junction end disagrees with the germline gene, perhaps due to a read error. The V call is TRBV3-1 (or the pseudogene TRBV3-2), the J call TRBJ1-1; unclear D gene. The CDR3 totals 15 residues. Germline V gives CDR1 LGHDT, CDR2 YNNKEL (reference sequence). CDR3 sequence: CASRQGSQYLAEAFF. The CDR3 region has the DNA TGTGCCAGCAGACAAGGATCACAGTATTTGGCTGAAGCTTTCTTT.

CDR3 nucleotide sequence: TGTGCCAGCAGCTTGGCGGGACTAGCGGTCCAAGAGACCCAGTACTTC. Translated, it gives CASSLAGLAVQETQYF. The rearrangement uses TRBV5-8 and TRBJ2-5; 11 nucleotides align to TRBD2. V lost 0 bases to trimming and J lost 1 base; unmatched junction nucleotides: 2. CDR3 length: 16 amino acids. Germline-derived CDR1 and CDR2 are SGHTS and YDEGEE.

This chain uses TRBV28 with TRBJ2-7; 7 nucleotides match TRBD2. The trim removed 6 bases at V and 2 bases at J, leaving 10 bases unmatched. Germline CDR1 reads MDHEN; CDR2 reads SYDVKM. The CDR3 contains 15 residues. The CDR3 bases are TGTGCCAGCAGCCGCACCGGCGGGACTACCTACGAGCAGTACTTC. Protein sequence: CASSRTGGTTYEQYF. The variable domain in full, completed from reference TRBV28 and TRBJ2-7, reads DVKVTQSSRYLVKRTGEKVFLECVQDMDHENMFWYRQDPGLGLRLIYFSYDVKMKEKGDIPEGYSVSREKKERFSLILESASTNQTSMYLCASSRTGGTTYEQYFGPGTRLTVT.

The chain couples TRBV5-5 to TRBJ1-2; 9 positions match TRBD1. The CDR3 loop spans 16 amino acids. Unmatched junction bases numbered 7, after V lost 2 bases and J lost 2 bases. CDR1 and CDR2 (germline): SGHKS, YYEKEE (reference sequence). The CDR3 sequence is CASSLSGTGLNYGYTF. DNA for the CDR3: TGTGCCAGCAGCTTAAGCGGGACAGGGCTGAACTATGGCTACACCTTC.